These T cell receptor beta chains were read from a single sample in a study of blood T cell repertoires in COVID-19. TCRdb keeps only in-frame clones here, not all; method: immunoSEQ multiplex PCR. This sample yields 210,000 or so clones, of which 75% to 85% are seen a single time; 5% to 6.5% belongs to the top ten. Sequencing was done on a sample of peripheral blood. These receptor sequences come from a man over 45 with COVID-19, enrolled during active disease. Both conserved end residues are part of each CDR3. D genes are given only for firm matches. Size is stated for part of the rows, as once, few or many counts, or as a class when the clone is expanded.

-,TRBV27,TRBD1,TRBJ1-1,TGTGCCAGCAGTCTTTACAGGGGCAACACTGAAGCTTTCTTT,CASSLYRGNTEAFF
-,TRBV9,-,TRBJ2-1,TGTGCCAGCAGCGGAGAAGCGGACAGTTCGGAGCAGTTCTTC,CASSGEADSSEQFF
-,TRBV2,-,TRBJ1-1,TGTGCCAGCAGGGGAGGACGGACCGGCACTGAAGCTTTCTTT,CASRGGRTGTEAFF
-,TRBV5-6,-,TRBJ2-5,TGTGCCAGCAGCTTGAGTTACCAGGTTCAAGAGACCCAGTACTTC,CASSLSYQVQETQYF
few,TRBV7-4,-,TRBJ2-5,TGTGCCAGCAGCTTATCTTGTCCGGAAGAGACCCAGTACTTC,CASSLSCPEETQYF
-,TRBV11-2,-,TRBJ2-1,TGTGCCAGCAGCTTAGTGGTGGGGGGGCTGAGGAATGAGCAGTTCTTC,CASSLVVGGLRNEQFF
-,TRBV19,TRBD1,TRBJ2-3,TGTGCCAGTAGTATTTGGGGGACAGCACCTCGCACAGATACGCAGTATTTT,CASSIWGTAPRTDTQYF
few,TRBV4-1,-,TRBJ1-5,TGCGCCAGCAGCCAAGGTAACCCAGGGATCAATCAGCCCCAGCATTTT,CASSQGNPGINQPQHF
-,TRBV18,TRBD2,TRBJ2-1,TGTGCCAGCTCACCACCGGGGGGGATTAGAGATGAGCAGTTCTTC,CASSPPGGIRDEQFF
-,TRBV29-1,TRBD1,TRBJ1-2,TGCAGCGTTGAAGTGTCGGGACAGGGGTTAGGGGGCTACACCTTC,CSVEVSGQGLGGYTF
-,TRBV7-9,-,TRBJ1-2,TGTGCCAGCAGCCCGACAGGAAACTATGGCTACACCTTC,CASSPTGNYGYTF
once,TRBV28,-,TRBJ1-2,TGTGCCAGCAGTTTGCAGGACTATGGCTACACCTTC,CASSLQDYGYTF
-,TRBV7-8,TRBD1,TRBJ1-1,TGTGCCAGCAGCACTACCCCAGGGACAGGGGGTGAAGCTTTCTTT,CASSTTPGTGGEAFF
-,TRBV5-1,TRBD2,TRBJ2-7,TGCGCCAGCAGCTTGCGAGCCAGCGGGGGCGACGAGCAGTACTTC,CASSLRASGGDEQYF
-,TRBV7-2,-,TRBJ2-7,TGTGCCAGCAGCTTAGACCCTAAAAGGCAGTACTTC,CASSLDPKRQYF
few,TRBV5-1,-,TRBJ1-1,TGCGCCAGCAGCCCATCGGTAGTCAGACAGTACATGAACACTGAAGCTTTCTTT,CASSPSVVRQYMNTEAFF
-,TRBV7-9,TRBD1,TRBJ2-3,TGTGCCAGCAGCTTAGGGGCAGGGGGCGCGGGCTCAGATACGCAGTATTTT,CASSLGAGGAGSDTQYF
-,TRBV7-9,TRBD1,TRBJ2-2,TGTGCCTCCCGGTGGGACAGGTCCATCACCGGGGAGCTGTTTTTT,CASRWDRSITGELFF
-,TRBV10-2,TRBD2,TRBJ2-7,TGCGCCAGCAGTAGGGCTAGCGGACCCTACGAGCAGTACTTC,CASSRASGPYEQYF
once,TRBV7-6,-,TRBJ2-7,TGTGCCAGCAGCCCAGAGACAGGCTTCGAGCAGTACTTC,CASSPETGFEQYF
-,TRBV6-4,-,TRBJ2-1,TGTGCCAGCAGCGCGGGACTCAACAATGAGCAGTTCTTC,CASSAGLNNEQFF
-,TRBV11-2,-,TRBJ1-2,TGTGCCAGCGTTGGGCACAGCACCTATGGCTACACCTTC,CASVGHSTYGYTF
-,TRBV6-5,TRBD1,TRBJ1-1,TGTGCCAGCACACCAGACAGGGGGGACACTGAAGCTTTCTTT,CASTPDRGDTEAFF
-,TRBV4-3,-,TRBJ1-1,TGCGCCAGCAGCCAAGCCAGAGGGATAATGAACACTGAAGCTTTCTTT,CASSQARGIMNTEAFF
-,TRBV28,TRBD1,TRBJ1-6,TGTGCCAGCAGTTTCCGGGACAGGGGGAATTCACCCCTCCACTTT,CASSFRDRGNSPLHF
few,TRBV18,-,TRBJ2-7,TGTGCCAGCCGGCGGGACAGCCGGCACGAGCAGTACTTC,CASRRDSRHEQYF
-,TRBV5-1,-,TRBJ2-3,TGCGCCAGCAGCTTGGTCCCTCTTAGCACAGATACGCAGTATTTT,CASSLVPLSTDTQYF
-,TRBV10-1,-,TRBJ2-7,TGCGCCAGCACTCGACAGCGAGACTACGAGCAGTACTTC,CASTRQRDYEQYF
-,TRBV20-1,-,TRBJ2-1,TGCAGTGCTACCGGGGACACTGAGCAGTTCTTC,CSATGDTEQFF
once,TRBV28,-,TRBJ2-1,TGTGCCAGCAGTCCAAGGGGCACCTACAATGAGCAGTTCTTC,CASSPRGTYNEQFF
-,TRBV19,TRBD2,TRBJ2-7,TGTGCCAGTAGTTACCCCTCAGCGGGGGGGATCTACGAGCAGTACTTC,CASSYPSAGGIYEQYF
once,TRBV2,-,TRBJ1-2,TGTGCCAGCAGTGTGGAGGATACCTATGGCTACACCTTC,CASSVEDTYGYTF
-,TRBV11-2,TRBD1,TRBJ1-2,TGTGCCAGCAGCACACGGACAGGGGGCGGGGGCTACACCTTC,CASSTRTGGGGYTF
-,TRBV4-3,-,TRBJ1-1,TGCGCCAGCAGCCAAGACCAGGGAACTGAAGCTTTCTTT,CASSQDQGTEAFF
-,TRBV6-5,-,TRBJ2-3,TGTGCCAGCAGTTACTCGGCGGGGACCCCTTTAGATACGCAGTATTTT,CASSYSAGTPLDTQYF
-,TRBV6-5,TRBD2,TRBJ2-1,TGTGCCAGCAGTTACATTGAGGGCGGGGGGGCCCGGGAGCAGTTCTTC,CASSYIEGGGAREQFF
-,TRBV29-1,-,TRBJ1-2,TGCAGCGTTGACAGGTCCTATGGCTACACCTTC,CSVDRSYGYTF
-,TRBV29-1,-,TRBJ2-1,TGCAGCGTTTCTCCCCCTGAGGACTACAATGAGCAGTTCTTC,CSVSPPEDYNEQFF
-,TRBV19,TRBD1,TRBJ1-1,TGTGCCAGTAGGGAGACAGGGTCCCAGAACACTGAAGCTTTCTTT,CASRETGSQNTEAFF
-,TRBV29-1,-,TRBJ1-1,TGCAGCGTTCTCATTCGACGGGGCCTGGAGGGAAACACTGAAGCTTTCTTT,CSVLIRRGLEGNTEAFF
-,TRBV12-3/TRBV12-4,-,TRBJ1-2,TGTGCCAGCAGCTCTACCGTTAACTATGGCTACACCTTC,CASSSTVNYGYTF
once,TRBV9,-,TRBJ1-6,TGTGCCAGCAGCGCCCGATTGGGGAGCTCCTATAATTCACCCCTCCACTTT,CASSARLGSSYNSPLHF
-,TRBV10-1,-,TRBJ1-5,TGCGCCAGCAGTTCCCTACAGGGTCAGCCCCAGCATTTT,CASSSLQGQPQHF